The 22 T cell receptor beta chains reported below all come from one sample, sequenced in a study of post-analysis software for immune sequencing data. General study findings and limits: With TRBV5-6, TRBV5-1 and TRBV20-1 included, 4 to 6 TRBV segments were more frequent in patients than in controls.

What these receptors recognize is not known. Sequencing libraries made from TCR beta cDNA carried unique molecular identifiers. TCRdb processed the PCR reads anew with MiXCR; each CDR3 protein has one entry. Of 450,000 to 700,000 distinct CDR3 sequences listed, roughly 46% were seen once; the top ten hold around 1.7%. Sequenced: blood. The source is a girl between 10 and 17 years old with multiple sclerosis.

V is TRBV5-1 and J is TRBJ1-2; 9 nucleotides line up with TRBD1. Germline trimming cut 0 bases from V and 5 bases from J; bases unmatched to any gene: 5. The CDR3 consists of 15 residues. Looked up from germline, CDR1 is SGHRS and CDR2 is YFSETQ. Here the CDR3 DNA reads TGCGCCAGCAGCTTGGACGGGACAGGGCCGTATGGCTACACCTTC. It is translated as CASSLDGTGPYGYTF.

The chain joins TRBV15 to TRBJ2-3; D call uncertain. Germline CDR1 is LNHNV and CDR2 is YYDKDF (reference sequence). Trimming took 1 base from V and 3 from J, leaving 14 bases between them. The CDR3 runs to 16 residues. CDR3 sequence: CATSRVDPRNTDTQYF. The CDR3 region has the DNA TGTGCCACCAGCAGAGTTGACCCCAGGAATACAGATACGCAGTATTTT. Using reference TRBV15 and TRBJ2-3 for the parts outside the CDR3, the full variable domain is DAMVIQNPRYQVTQFGKPVTLSCSQTLNHNVMYWYQQKSSQAPKLLFHYYDKDFNNEADTPDNFQSRRPNTSFCFLDIRSPGLGDTAMYLCATSRVDPRNTDTQYFGPGTRLTVL.

The table lists this clonotype with a few counts. The chain joins TRBV20-1 to TRBJ1-2; 7 nucleotides match TRBD1. V trimming: 4 bases; J trimming: 6 bases; junction bases outside the gene matches: 17. CDR3 length: 16 amino acids. Germline V CDR1 and CDR2: DFQATT, SNEGSKA (reference sequence). The CDR3 DNA sequence: TGCAGTGCTACCGGGACAGCGCTGAGTAGGGGAGATGGCTACACCTTC. It encodes CSATGTALSRGDGYTF.

The CDR3 here is CASSDGPAPDEQFF. CDR3 coding DNA: TGTGCCAGCAGCGACGGTCCCGCCCCCGATGAGCAGTTCTTC. This chain uses TRBV7-2 with TRBJ2-1; no reliable D call. CDR1 SGHTA and CDR2 FQGNSA come from the germline V gene. The germline V and J ends were trimmed by 5 bases and 8 bases, with 16 bases remaining between them. CDR3 length: 14 residues. The whole variable domain, filled in from reference TRBV7-2 and TRBJ2-1, reads GAGVSQSPSNKVTEKGKDVELRCDPISGHTALYWYRQSLGQGLEFLIYFQGNSAPDKSGLPSDRFSAERTGGSVSTLTIQRTQQEDSAVYLCASSDGPAPDEQFFGPGTRLTVL.

This clonotype was recorded a few times. V is TRBV12-3 or TRBV12-4 and J is TRBJ2-1; 10 bases agree with TRBD1. The CDR3 has 13 residues. V shed 8 bases and J 7 bases; nucleotides not matched to a gene: 5. CDR3 in DNA: TGTGCCAGCGAGACAGGGGGCAGGAATGAGCAGTTCTTC. Amino acid sequence: CASETGGRNEQFF.

V and J are TRBV6-6 and TRBJ2-1; D remains unclear. The V end was cut by 0 bases, the J end by 10 bases, with 10 bases between. The CDR3 spans 13 residues. Germline CDR1 reads MNHNY; CDR2 reads SVGAGI (reference sequence). The CDR3: CASSYSKAIEQFF. The CDR3 DNA is TGTGCCAGCAGTTACTCGAAAGCTATAGAGCAGTTCTTC.

This clonotype occurred a few times. The chain carries TRBV7-2 and TRBJ2-1; D is possibly TRBD1 (5 bases). Germline V gene sequence: CDR1 SGHTA, CDR2 FQGNSA. The length of the CDR3 is 15 residues. Trimming shortened V by 0 bases and J by 4 bases, and 10 bases separated the two germline ends. The CDR3 bases are TGTGCCAGCAGCTTAGCTCGGACATGGTACAATGAGCAGTTCTTC. Residues: CASSLARTWYNEQFF.

The chain couples TRBV11-2 to TRBJ2-7; 7 nucleotides agree with TRBD1. Germline V gene data show CDR1 as SGHAT and CDR2 as FQNNGV. There are 14 residues in the CDR3. The V segment lost 5 bases and the J segment 4 bases; nucleotides outside the gene matches: 8. The CDR3, as DNA: TGTGCCAGCAGCCAGGACAGGAATTTTTACGAGCAGTACTTC. This gives the protein CASSQDRNFYEQYF.

This rearrangement joins TRBV3-1 to TRBJ2-5; maybe TRBD2 (6 bases). The J call may not be correct, given that the DNA end is closer to TRBJ2-7. The V gene's germline CDR1 is LGHDT and CDR2 YNNKEL (reference sequence). This CDR3 has 14 amino acids. The CDR3 reads CASSQAGGGNEQYF. DNA for the CDR3: TGTGCCAGCAGCCAAGCGGGTGGAGGGAACGAGCAGTACTTC.

The V and J genes are TRBV29-1 and TRBJ2-5, with D hard to call. V dropped 8 bases and J dropped 1 base, with 11 bases sitting between them. The V gene's germline CDR1 is SQVTM and CDR2 ANQGSEA. The CDR3 is made up of 12 amino acids. The CDR3 sequence: CSFVGFQETQYF. In nucleotides, the CDR3 is TGCAGCTTCGTGGGGTTCCAAGAGACCCAGTACTTC.

This clonotype has a handful of counts. The chain has TRBV12-3 or TRBV12-4 and TRBJ1-1, with unresolved D. Trimming stripped 2 bases from V and 6 bases from J, with 10 bases between. The CDR3 extends over 13 amino acids. The CDR3, as DNA: TGTGCCAGCAGTTTAAGCAGTGGGCCTGAAGCTTTCTTT. Its protein is CASSLSSGPEAFF.

This clonotype was found a few times. The J gene is TRBJ2-7, the V gene TRBV29-1; weak D call: TRBD1 (6 bases). CDR3 length: 14 amino acids. The ends were cut back, 0 bases at V and 3 bases at J, with 12 bases in the middle. Germline V gives CDR1 SQVTM, CDR2 ANQGSEA. The CDR3 region has the DNA TGCAGCGTTGAAGATCTAGAGACAGGCTACGAGCAGTACTTC. This gives the protein CSVEDLETGYEQYF.

As concerns this clonotype: At one end the junction does not follow the germline gene, possibly because of a read error. CDR3 sequence: CTSSFSGGSSYNEQFF. CDR3 sequence (DNA): TGTACCAGCAGTTTCTCAGGGGGGAGCTCCTACAATGAGCAGTTCTTC. The chain joins TRBV6-4 to TRBJ2-1, with a weak D call TRBD1 (7 bases). Germline lookup yields CDR1 MRHNA and CDR2 SNTAGT. CDR3 length: 16 residues.

The CDR3 sequence is CASSLGPRDSSYEQYF. For the CDR3, the DNA is TGTGCCAGCAGTTTGGGACCTCGGGACAGCTCCTACGAGCAGTACTTC. The rearrangement joins TRBV28 to TRBJ2-7; TRBD1 aligns across 7 bases. The ends lost 3 bases at V and 0 bases at J; junction bases unmatched: 8. CDR1 and CDR2 from the germline V gene are MDHEN and SYDVKM. The CDR3 runs to 16 residues.

The V and J genes are TRBV5-7 and TRBJ1-2, with 9 bases matching TRBD1. TRBV5-7 is marked as an open reading frame, function uncertain. This CDR3 contains 16 residues. V lost 0 bases, J lost 2 bases, and 5 bases stayed unmatched. The chain's CDR3 is CASSLEQGAHNYGYTF. Here the CDR3 DNA reads TGTGCCAGCAGCTTGGAACAGGGGGCTCACAACTATGGCTACACCTTC.

The CDR3: CASSSPRVSGGAHNEQFF. The CDR3 coding sequence is TGCGCCAGCAGCTCGCCTCGGGTGAGCGGGGGGGCGCATAATGAGCAGTTCTTC. The V gene is TRBV5-1, the J gene TRBJ2-1, with TRBD2 matching over 10 bases. This CDR3 has 18 amino acids. Trimming cost V 3 bases and J 7 bases; bases outside gene matches: 16. Per the germline V gene, CDR1 is SGHRS and CDR2 is YFSETQ.

The chain carries TRBV6-5 and TRBJ1-5, with 9 nucleotides matching TRBD1. V shed 6 bases and J 6 bases; nucleotides not matched to a gene: 6. The germline CDR1 and CDR2 sequences are MNHEY and SVGAGI. The CDR3 runs to 14 residues. CDR3 loop: CASRVTGGGQPQHF. The CDR3 DNA reads TGTGCCAGCAGGGTTACAGGGGGCGGTCAGCCCCAGCATTTT.

The chain combines TRBV29-1 with TRBJ2-7; 9 bases are shared with TRBD2. The CDR3 is 12 residues long. Per germline, CDR1 SQVTM and CDR2 ANQGSEA. The V segment lost 7 bases and the J segment 6 bases; nucleotides outside the gene matches: 7. This CDR3 is CSAAGGPGEQYF. DNA for the CDR3: TGCAGCGCGGCGGGAGGGCCTGGCGAGCAGTACTTC.

The CDR3 sequence is CASSNDRGNQPQHF. As DNA, the CDR3 is TGTGCCAGCAGCAATGACAGGGGTAATCAGCCCCAGCATTTT. This chain joins TRBV27 and TRBJ1-5, with 8 bases fitting TRBD1. The CDR3 spans 14 residues. CDR1 is MNHEY and CDR2 is SMNVEV in the germline V gene (reference sequence). V shed 6 bases and J 4 bases; nucleotides not matched to a gene: 5.

V gene TRBV5-1 combines with J gene TRBJ2-2; the match to TRBD2 covers 12 bases. Germline CDR1 SGHRS, CDR2 YFSETQ. J lost 4 bases, V lost 3 bases, and 4 bases had no gene match. This CDR3 has 16 amino acids. The CDR3 region has the DNA TGCGCCAGCAGCTCGACTAGCGGGAGCCCCACCGGGGAGCTGTTTTTT. It encodes CASSSTSGSPTGELFF.

This clonotype appeared a few times. V is TRBV3-1 and J is TRBJ1-5; D is unresolved. Trimming cost V 0 bases and J 7 bases, with 10 bases left between them. The CDR3 is made up of 14 amino acids. CDR1 is LGHDT, CDR2 YNNKEL, per germline (reference sequence). The CDR3 DNA reads TGTGCCAGCAGCCAAGAGGGCGGCCGACAGCCCCAGCATTTT. Its protein product is CASSQEGGRQPQHF.

The chain is built from TRBV3-1 and TRBJ2-3; 9 nucleotides line up with TRBD2. CDR1 and CDR2 (germline): LGHDT, YNNKEL (reference sequence). Germline trimming cut 1 base from V and 3 bases from J; bases unmatched to any gene: 2. There are 15 residues in the CDR3. CDR3 nucleotides: TGTGCCAGCAGCCAAGGACTAGCGGAGACAGATACGCAGTATTTT. Its protein is CASSQGLAETDTQYF.